These T cell receptor beta chains were read from a single sample in a study of blood T cell repertoires in COVID-19. Produced via immunoSEQ multiplex PCR; TCRdb's table is partial and in-frame only. The repertoire holds approximately 440,000 clones, with 87% as singletons. Material for sequencing was PBMCs or T cells enriched from blood (not recorded which). These receptors all stem from a woman aged 18-35 years who had recovered from COVID-19. Both conserved end residues are trimmed from each CDR3.

v_call	j_call	cdr3_aa
TRBV19	TRBJ2-5	ASSFGQGQETQY
TRBV18	TRBJ1-1	ASSPPAGEYTEAF
TRBV4-2	TRBJ1-2	ASSHETGDYGYT
TRBV27	TRBJ2-1	ASSSGTSGYNEQF
TRBV5-3	TRBJ1-4	ARSFGAGCGEKLF
TRBV27	TRBJ1-5	ASSWGGDDYQPQH
TRBV19	TRBJ1-5	ASSTHRRGSNQPQH
TRBV3-1/TRBV3-2	TRBJ2-1	ASSQDVAGGPTKQF
TRBV28	TRBJ1-5	ASSRPPDQPQH
TRBV23-1	TRBJ2-7	ASSQSSGRSSYEQY
TRBV28	TRBJ1-5	ASSPLRQGLNQPQH
TRBV21-1	TRBJ1-1	ASSKGSAGGEEAF
TRBV3-1/TRBV3-2	TRBJ1-6	ASGQGTRSYNSPLH
TRBV19	TRBJ2-1	ASSIPSGRDNEQF
TRBV2	TRBJ1-2	ASPRRGGEGSDGYT
TRBV7-6	TRBJ1-1	ASSLDLDSPGNTEAF
TRBV15	TRBJ1-1	ATSRDGGNTEAF
TRBV28	TRBJ2-3	ASSSTGADTQY
TRBV6-5	TRBJ1-3	ASSSLRVSGNTIY
TRBV2	TRBJ2-1	ASSERARTGMKRDEQF
TRBV2	TRBJ2-5	ASSDSTGGEETQY
TRBV19	TRBJ1-2	ASSPRTGNYGYT
TRBV7-9	TRBJ1-1	ASSRGDSGGTEAF
TRBV7-8	TRBJ1-4	ASSFGQNEKLF
TRBV12-5	TRBJ1-6	ASGLVVGGSYNSPLH
TRBV18	TRBJ2-1	ASSPPPPGDIEQF
TRBV7-2	TRBJ2-7	ASSPTGGVYEQY
TRBV3-1/TRBV3-2	TRBJ1-6	ASSQQSYNSPLH
TRBV6-5	TRBJ1-1	ASSLQRRNTEAF
TRBV5-1	TRBJ1-2	ASSTDSDINYGYT
TRBV27	TRBJ1-1	ASSASGPLPGAF
TRBV6-5	TRBJ1-4	ASMWRQSTNEKLF
TRBV7-2	TRBJ1-4	ASSVRGLANEKLF
TRBV27	TRBJ1-2	ASSLPLQYNYGYT
TRBV15	TRBJ2-3	ATSPGETSTDTQY
TRBV11-2	TRBJ2-2	ASSFFQYTPNTGELF
TRBV5-1	TRBJ1-3	ASSLGPDGNTIY
TRBV30	TRBJ2-1	AWRSLGNEQF
TRBV10-3	TRBJ1-5	AISEWGGQPQH
TRBV19	TRBJ2-2	ASSPGTSGNGELF
TRBV5-6	TRBJ2-7	ASSFRTYEQY
TRBV3-1/TRBV3-2	TRBJ2-3	ASSQDTSGSTQY
TRBV3-1/TRBV3-2	TRBJ2-7	ASSYGAPYEQY